This TCR beta chain is drawn from a study of T cells in localized non-small cell lung cancer. Assay used: immunoSEQ multiplex PCR; TCRdb lists only in-frame clones, some missing. The table has 41,000 or so clones, about 88% seen once. V dropped 3 bases and J dropped 3 bases, with 15 bases sitting between them. The CDR3 loop spans 15 amino acids. Per germline, CDR1 SGHDT and CDR2 YYEEEE. The chain couples TRBV5-6 to TRBJ1-2; D possibly corresponds to TRBD1 (5 bases). This clonotype originated in a female donor of 60 years or more with stage I squamous cell lung carcinoma. The material was peripheral blood, obtained before any cancer treatment. DNA of the CDR3: TGTGCCAGCAGCTCCCTAGGTCAGGGCGACTATGGCTACACCTTC. As protein: CASSSLGQGDYGYTF.